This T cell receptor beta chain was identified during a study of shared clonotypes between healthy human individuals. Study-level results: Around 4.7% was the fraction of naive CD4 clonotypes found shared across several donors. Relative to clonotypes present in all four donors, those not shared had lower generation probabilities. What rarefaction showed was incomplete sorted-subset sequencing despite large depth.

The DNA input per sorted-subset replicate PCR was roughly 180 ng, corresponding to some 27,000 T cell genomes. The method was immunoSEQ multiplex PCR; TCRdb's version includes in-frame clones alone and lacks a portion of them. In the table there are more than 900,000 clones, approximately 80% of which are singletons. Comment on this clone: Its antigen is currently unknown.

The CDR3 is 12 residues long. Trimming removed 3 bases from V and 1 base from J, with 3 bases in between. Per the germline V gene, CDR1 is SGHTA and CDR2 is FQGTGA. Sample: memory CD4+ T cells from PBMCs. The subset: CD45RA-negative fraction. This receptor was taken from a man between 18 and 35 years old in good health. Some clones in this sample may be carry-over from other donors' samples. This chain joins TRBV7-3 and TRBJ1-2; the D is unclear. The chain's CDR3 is CASSLSNYGYTF. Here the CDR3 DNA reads TGTGCCAGCAGCTTGAGTAACTATGGCTACACCTTC.